This T cell receptor (beta chain) emerged from a study of blood T cell repertoires in COVID-19. Overall study context: The samples span acute and convalescent COVID-19 from the United States, Italy and Spain.

Using immunoSEQ multiplex PCR, the repertoire was profiled, and TCRdb retains in-frame clones only, with some absent. The repertoire holds some 320,000 clones, with more than 75% as singletons. This clone has just one count. Trimming shortened V by 5 bases and J by 2 bases, and 12 bases separated the two germline ends. This CDR3 comprises 15 residues. Germline CDR1 is SGHAT and CDR2 is FQNNGV. The sample taken for sequencing was PBMCs or T cells enriched from blood (not recorded which). The receptor comes from a woman between 25 and 40 years old who had recovered from COVID-19. The gene calls are TRBV11-2 and TRBJ1-4, with D maybe TRBD1 (5 bases). CDR3 residues: CASSAARGTNEKLFF. Here the CDR3 DNA reads TGTGCCAGCAGCGCCGCTAGGGGTACTAATGAAAAACTGTTTTTT.